This T cell receptor beta chain came from a study of blood T cell repertoires in COVID-19. The assay was immunoSEQ multiplex PCR, and TCRdb's table has in-frame clones only and misses some. This table has 150,000 or so clones, around 87% appearing once. CDR1 is SGHVS, CDR2 FQNEAQ, per germline. The CDR3 has 16 amino acids. Trimming cost V 3 bases and J 3 bases; bases outside gene matches: 6. This chain joins TRBV7-8 and TRBJ2-3, with 10 positions matching TRBD2. The TCR comes from a man aged 18 to 29 with COVID-19, enrolled during active disease. Sequencing input: peripheral blood. CDR3 residues: CASSFASGSGTDTQYF. Here the CDR3 DNA reads TGTGCCAGCAGCTTCGCTAGCGGGAGTGGTACAGATACGCAGTATTTT.